This T cell receptor (beta chain) came from a study of T-cell reconstitution after alpha-beta-depleted transplantation in children. A TCRbeta library incorporating unique molecular identifiers was prepared. TCRdb ran MiXCR on the PCR reads and lists one entry per CDR3 protein. The table has a few hundred thousand distinct CDR3 sequences, around a tenth seen once. Germline CDR1 SGHVS, CDR2 FNYEAQ. Trimming at V came to 0 bases and at J to 2 bases, leaving 6 bases not matched to a gene. The CDR3 has 17 amino acids. This clonotype was found many times. Its cognate antigen is unknown. Study results and limitations: Diversity and T-cell counts at one year after transplant derived mostly from new T cells. By about two months after transplant, alpha-beta T cells reportedly arose from several hundred graft clones that had expanded. Several patients had high TCRbeta diversity at day 60; it came from surviving recipient T cells and thymic progenitors.

This clonotype was obtained from a boy under two years old with acute myeloid leukemia, due to receive a stem cell transplant. Sample: PBMCs, taken before TCRalphabeta/CD19-depleted stem cell transplant. J is TRBJ2-2 and V is TRBV7-6; 7 bases are shared with TRBD2. In nucleotides, the CDR3 is TGTGCCAGCAGCTTAGCCCATGCGGGGGTCAACACCGGGGAGCTGTTTTTT. This encodes CASSLAHAGVNTGELFF.